This T cell receptor (beta chain) was retrieved from a study of beta chain features in type 1 diabetes. Expressed TCRB transcripts got sequenced, as all isolated RNA was reverse transcribed. The table came from immunoSEQ multiplex PCR; TCRdb's copy has only in-frame clones and leaves some out. The data contain around 290,000 clones, roughly 8% of them singletons. In the case of this clone: Its antigen remains unknown.

Germline assignment: CDR1 SNHLY and CDR2 FYNNEI. The CDR3 length is 14 residues. The germline V and J ends were trimmed by 5 bases and 6 bases, with 13 bases remaining between them. The study, taken as a whole, reports: Compared to healthy donors, patients appeared to have naive, central memory and Treg TCRB repertoires that were more alike.

J is TRBJ1-4 and V is TRBV2; D not resolved. The clonotype was recovered from a woman between 18 and 29 years old in good health. The sequenced material came from central memory CD4+ T cells from blood. In DNA, the CDR3 is TGTGCCAGCAGTTACCGGGCCCTAGATGAAAAACTGTTTTTT. This sequence encodes CASSYRALDEKLFF.